Below, 25 T cell receptor beta chains from the same sample are listed, as sequenced in a study of post-analysis software for immune sequencing data. Study-level results: Roughly five TRBV segments occurring more often in patients than controls included TRBV5-6, TRBV5-1 and TRBV20-1.

The antigens for these receptors are not known. Included in the TCR beta cDNA libraries were unique molecular identifiers. Each CDR3 protein gets one entry after TCRdb re-called the PCR reads with MiXCR. The table records about 540,000 distinct CDR3 sequences, around 36% of them present only once. What was sequenced was blood. The receptor set was obtained from a girl aged 2-17 years with multiple sclerosis.

Only a few counts were recorded for this clonotype. The rearrangement joins TRBV20-1 to TRBJ1-1; D is ambiguous. Germline V gene lookup returns CDR1 DFQATT and CDR2 SNEGSKA (reference sequence). Trimming removed 5 bases from V and 4 bases from J, with 14 bases in between. The CDR3 totals 13 residues. The CDR3 sequence: CSAAGFMSTEAFF. CDR3 sequence (DNA): TGCAGTGCTGCAGGCTTTATGAGCACTGAAGCTTTCTTT.

In its sample, this clonotype was seen a few times. The chain carries TRBV25-1 and TRBJ1-2; D perhaps matches TRBD1 (5 bases). With 3 bases removed from V and 2 bases from J, the gap between germline ends came to 10 bases. Germline CDR1 reads MGHDK; CDR2 reads SYGVNS. CDR3 length: 14 residues. The CDR3 DNA follows: TGTGCCAGCAGTGATAGATGGGACAACTATGGCTACACCTTC. Residues: CASSDRWDNYGYTF.

J is TRBJ2-5 and V is TRBV27; the match to TRBD1 covers 8 bases. This CDR3 has 14 residues. Germline trimming cut 5 bases from V and 4 bases from J; bases unmatched to any gene: 6. Germline values: CDR1 MNHEY, CDR2 SMNVEV (reference sequence). The CDR3 region has the DNA TGTGCCAGCAGTATCCGGACAGGGAGAGAGACCCAGTACTTC. Its translation is CASSIRTGRETQYF.

The gene calls are TRBV5-4 and TRBJ1-6; D not certain. This CDR3 is built from 16 residues. Germline CDR1 SGHNT, CDR2 YYREEE (reference sequence). Between the trimmed V and J ends, which lost 0 bases and 4 bases, there was a span of 11 bases. Written as DNA, the CDR3 is TGTGCCAGCAGCTTGGACGGACTTTCTTATAATTCACCCCTCCACTTT. This encodes CASSLDGLSYNSPLHF.

Only a few counts were recorded for this clonotype. V and J are TRBV5-5 and TRBJ2-1, with D tentatively TRBD1 (6 bases). Germline-derived CDR1 and CDR2 are SGHKS and YYEKEE (reference sequence). The CDR3 extends over 14 amino acids. The V end was cut by 4 bases, the J end by 0 bases, with 8 bases between. The DNA for the CDR3 is TGTGCCAGCAGCCGGACAGTCTCCTACAATGAGCAGTTCTTC. Its protein product is CASSRTVSYNEQFF. The full variable domain, its missing parts supplied by reference TRBV5-5 and TRBJ2-1, is DAGVTQSPTHLIKTRGQQVTLRCSPISGHKSVSWYQQVLGQGPQFIFQYYEKEERGRGNFPDRFSARQFPNYSSELNVNALLLGDSALYLCASSRTVSYNEQFFGPGTRLTVL.

This clonotype has just a few counts. Compared with germline, one end of the junction differs, possibly owing to a read error. V is TRBV10-3 and J is TRBJ2-7; D uncertain. Germline CDR1 and CDR2: ENHRY and SYGVKD. This CDR3 has 13 residues. The DNA for the CDR3 is TGTGCCATCAGTGATGGGCTAGTCTACGAGCAGTATTTC. Translated, it gives CAISDGLVYEQYF.

The sample holds one count of this clonotype. The chain employs TRBV12-3 or TRBV12-4 and TRBJ2-2; TRBD2 matches at 9 bases. Trimming removed 2 bases from V and 14 bases from J; junction bases left unmatched: 9. The CDR3 loop spans 14 amino acids. Here the CDR3 DNA reads TGTGCCAGCAGTTTATTAGCGGGGGCCCCGCTTCTGTTTTTT. Amino acid sequence: CASSLLAGAPLLFF.

This clonotype appeared many times. The chain has TRBV11-2 and TRBJ2-1; 11 bases are a match to TRBD1. Germline CDR1 SGHAT, CDR2 FQNNGV. The CDR3 loop spans 18 amino acids. V gave up 1 base and J gave up 0 bases; unmatched junction bases: 5. The CDR3 nucleotides are TGTGCCAGCAGCTTAGTTTTCGGGACAGGGGGCTCCTACAATGAGCAGTTCTTC. Protein sequence: CASSLVFGTGGSYNEQFF.

V usage is TRBV7-9 and J usage is TRBJ2-3, with 8 nucleotides matching TRBD2. The CDR3 is made up of 18 amino acids. Germline assignment: CDR1 SEHNR and CDR2 FQNEAQ (reference sequence). J was trimmed by 2 bases and V by 2 bases; bases with no gene match: 12. This CDR3 reads CASSLWARRGVNTDTQYF. The CDR3 bases are TGTGCCAGCAGCTTATGGGCGAGGCGGGGGGTTAACACAGATACGCAGTATTTT.

DNA for the CDR3: TGCGCCAGCAGCCAAGACCGCGGACTAGTAACATCCTACGAGCAGTACTTC. Its protein is CASSQDRGLVTSYEQYF. The chain carries TRBV4-1 and TRBJ2-7; 7 bases are shared with TRBD2. The length of the CDR3 is 17 residues. Germline CDR1 is MGHRA and CDR2 is YSYEKL. V was clipped by 0 bases and J by 1 base; unmatched bases: 9.

The chain couples TRBV2 to TRBJ2-5; D may be TRBD1 (6 bases). The CDR3 spans 12 residues. Trimming shortened V by 6 bases and J by 11 bases, and 16 bases separated the two germline ends. The germline gives CDR1 SNHLY, CDR2 FYNNEI. CDR3 coding DNA: TGTGCCAGCAGACAGGACAGTTACGGGCAGTACTTC. Translating gives CASRQDSYGQYF.

The rearrangement uses TRBV5-1 and TRBJ2-7; D possibly uses TRBD1 or TRBD2 (5 bases each). The CDR3 totals 14 residues. Germline CDR1 SGHRS, CDR2 YFSETQ. The V and J ends lost 3 bases and 6 bases respectively, with 16 bases between them. CDR3 coding DNA: TGCGCCAGCAGCTGGATTCTCGGGACGGGCGAGCAGTACTTC. Its translation: CASSWILGTGEQYF. The full variable domain, rest sourced from reference TRBV5-1 and TRBJ2-7, is KAGVTQTPRYLIKTRGQQVTLSCSPISGHRSVSWYQQTPGQGLQFLFEYFSETQRNKGNFPGRFSGRQFSNSRSEMNVSTLELGDSALYLCASSWILGTGEQYFGPGTRLTVT.

V usage is TRBV3-1 and J usage is TRBJ2-7; 12 bases are a match to TRBD2. CDR3 length equals 20 residues. The junction had 25 bases not matched to a gene; V was cut back by 3 bases and J by 10 bases. CDR1 is LGHDT and CDR2 is YNNKEL in the germline V gene (reference sequence). Here the CDR3 DNA reads TGTGCCAGCAGCCAGGAGAATAATCAGACTAGCGGGGGAAAATGGGAGGCCCAGTACTTC. Amino acid sequence: CASSQENNQTSGGKWEAQYF.

This clonotype was detected a few times. The chain combines TRBV29-1 with TRBJ2-7, with D possibly matching TRBD1 (6 bases). The CDR3 is made up of 13 amino acids. Germline CDR1 reads SQVTM; CDR2 reads ANQGSEA. Trimming removed 4 bases from V and 5 bases from J, with 15 bases in between. The CDR3 protein is CSVGGRGSNEQYF. For the CDR3, the DNA is TGCAGCGTTGGAGGCAGGGGCAGCAACGAGCAGTACTTC.

The chain has TRBV27 and TRBJ2-3; a weak D match, TRBD2 (5 bases). Between the trimmed V and J ends, which lost 5 bases and 7 bases, there was a span of 19 bases. Per the germline V gene, CDR1 is MNHEY and CDR2 is SMNVEV (reference sequence). The CDR3 has 15 residues. In DNA form, the CDR3 reads TGTGCCAGCAGTCCCGGCAGTACGGGATGGAATACGCAGTATTTT. This encodes CASSPGSTGWNTQYF.

This clonotype appeared a few times. This chain connects TRBV10-3 to TRBJ2-7; either TRBD1 or TRBD2 may supply D (6 bases each). The length of the CDR3 is 14 residues. The germline gives CDR1 ENHRY, CDR2 SYGVKD. Trimming removed 7 bases from V and 3 bases from J, with 16 bases in between. The CDR3 nucleotides read TGTGCCATCACATCCGAGGGGGGAGACTACGAGCAGTACTTC. This translates into CAITSEGGDYEQYF.

V gene TRBV6-6 combines with J gene TRBJ2-7, with D maybe TRBD2 (5 bases). The CDR3 spans 15 residues. Trimming removed 6 bases at V and 1 base at J, with 16 bases between. CDR1 is MNHNY and CDR2 is SVGAGI in the germline V gene (reference sequence). This chain's CDR3 is CASSQTRRGSYEQYF. The CDR3 DNA sequence: TGTGCCAGCAGCCAGACTCGTCGGGGATCCTACGAGCAGTACTTC.

This clonotype was detected a few times. The V gene is TRBV6-4, the J gene TRBJ2-6; 8 nucleotides line up with TRBD1. With V trimmed by 5 bases and J by 0 bases, 9 bases remained unmatched. The CDR3 is 18 amino acids. Germline CDR1 reads MRHNA; CDR2 reads SNTAGT. CDR3 bases: TGTGCCAGCAGTAGCGACAGGGGTTCGAGCTCTGGGGCCAACGTCCTGACTTTC. Residues: CASSSDRGSSSGANVLTF.

This clonotype was detected only a few times. The chain is built from TRBV7-9 and TRBJ2-7, with TRBD2 matching 9 bases. The germline gives CDR1 SEHNR, CDR2 FQNEAQ (reference sequence). The V segment lost 4 bases and the J segment 0 bases; nucleotides outside the gene matches: 4. The length of the CDR3 is 15 residues. CDR3 bases: TGTGCCAGCAGCTCTAAAGCGGGGGGCTCCTACGAGCAGTACTTC. Its protein product is CASSSKAGGSYEQYF.

The rearrangement joins TRBV5-6 to TRBJ1-1, with a weak D call TRBD1 (5 bases). CDR3 length equals 15 residues. Germline CDR1 SGHDT, CDR2 YYEEEE. V was shortened by 3 bases and J by 1 base, with 13 bases between the two germline ends. CDR3: CASSYLGGTNTEAFF. CDR3 nucleotide sequence: TGTGCCAGCAGCTACCTGGGGGGGACGAACACTGAAGCTTTCTTT.

This clonotype was seen once. V is TRBV5-1 and J is TRBJ1-5, with D maybe TRBD1 (5 bases). Germline loops: CDR1 SGHRS, CDR2 YFSETQ. The ends were cut back, 0 bases at V and 3 bases at J, with 13 bases in the middle. The CDR3 consists of 16 residues. CDR3: CASSLDGGTPNQPQHF. CDR3 DNA sequence: TGCGCCAGCAGCTTGGACGGGGGAACTCCCAATCAGCCCCAGCATTTT.

This clonotype was observed a handful of times. The CDR3 protein is CAIRGSLGDTEAFF. CDR3 bases: TGTGCCATCAGGGGCAGCCTAGGGGACACTGAAGCTTTCTTT. J is TRBJ1-1 and V is TRBV10-3, with a possible D match to TRBD1 (5 bases). The germline V and J ends were trimmed by 6 bases and 3 bases, with 14 bases remaining between them. Germline CDR1 ENHRY, CDR2 SYGVKD. The CDR3 extends over 14 amino acids.

This clonotype was seen only a few times. The chain links TRBV15 to TRBJ1-2; 10 bases are shared with TRBD1. The V and J ends lost 6 bases and 7 bases, in that order; junction bases with no gene match: 8. The germline V gene has CDR1 LNHNV and CDR2 YYDKDF (reference sequence). The length of the CDR3 is 14 residues. The CDR3 protein is CATSNDRGLLGYTF. The DNA of the CDR3 is TGTGCCACCAGTAACGACAGGGGGCTGCTTGGCTACACCTTC.

As concerns this clonotype: One junction end does not reproduce the germline sequence, and a read error may be involved. This chain joins TRBV11-2 and TRBJ1-2; maybe TRBD1 (6 bases). The CDR3 consists of 14 residues. CDR1 and CDR2 from the germline V gene are SGHAT and FQNNGV. In DNA form, the CDR3 reads TGTGCCGGCAGCCCCCGGACAGTCAACTATGGCTACACCTTC. The encoded protein is CAGSPRTVNYGYTF.

This chain joins TRBV12-3 or TRBV12-4 and TRBJ2-7, with 7 bases that match TRBD1. Trimming took 3 bases from V and 0 from J; bases not matched to a gene: 14. The CDR3 sequence is 18 residues long. CDR3 DNA sequence: TGTGCCAGCAGTTTTTCCTGGGACAGCTCCCCTAGCTCCTACGAGCAGTACTTC. It encodes CASSFSWDSSPSSYEQYF.